The 30 T cell receptor beta chains below come from one sample, sequenced in a study of siplizumab effects on memory and regulatory T cells. Measured with immunoSEQ multiplex PCR; TCRdb has only the in-frame clones, and not every one. The sample holds tens of thousands of clones; 91% are singletons and the top ten take 25% to 35%. The sample comprised CD8+ T cells sorted from blood. The receptors were gathered from a human donor in good health.

The chain couples TRBV10-3 to TRBJ2-7; tentatively, D is TRBD1 (7 bases). The germline gives CDR1 ENHRY, CDR2 SYGVKD. Trimming stripped 4 bases from V and 0 bases from J, with 13 bases between. The CDR3 spans 15 residues. Here the CDR3 reads CAISGGTETSYEQYF. The CDR3 DNA follows: TGTGCCATCAGTGGCGGGACAGAAACCTCCTACGAGCAGTACTTC.

J is TRBJ2-1 and V is TRBV19; no firm D call. The V gene's germline CDR1 is LNHDA and CDR2 SQIVND (reference sequence). Trimming took off 10 bases at V and 0 bases at J, with 16 bases between the two ends. The CDR3 has 15 amino acids. The CDR3 DNA is TGTGCCACCAACCCCGGCGGAAGCTCCTACAATGAGCAGTTCTTC. Protein sequence: CATNPGGSSYNEQFF. Looking up the rest from reference TRBV19 and TRBJ2-1 gives the full variable domain: DGGITQSPKYLFRKEGQNVTLSCEQNLNHDAMYWYRQDPGQGLRLIYYSQIVNDFQKGDIAEGYSVSREKKESFPLTVTSAQKNPTAFYLCATNPGGSSYNEQFFGPGTRLTVL.

The genes are TRBV10-3 and TRBJ1-1; a weak D match, TRBD1 (5 bases). The length of the CDR3 is 14 residues. V was pared by 10 bases and J by 0 bases, with 15 bases between. Germline CDR1 and CDR2: ENHRY and SYGVKD. In DNA form, the CDR3 reads TGTGCCACGGCGGGGGATCAGATGAACACTGAAGCTTTCTTT. Its protein product is CATAGDQMNTEAFF.

The chain recombines TRBV5-6 with TRBJ1-4; 8 bases agree with TRBD1. J was trimmed by 3 bases and V by 4 bases; bases with no gene match: 8. This CDR3 spans 16 amino acids. Germline V gene sequence: CDR1 SGHDT, CDR2 YYEEEE. The CDR3 nucleotides are TGTGCCAGCAGCCGTCTACAGGGGGGAGCTAATGAAAAACTGTTTTTT. Translating gives CASSRLQGGANEKLFF.

V and J are TRBV4-1 and TRBJ1-2; D remains unclear. The germline CDR1 and CDR2 sequences are MGHRA and YSYEKL. The V end was cut by 3 bases, the J end by 4 bases, with 15 bases between. The CDR3 totals 15 residues. DNA of the CDR3: TGCGCCAGCAGCCATAGTACCGGGATTTCCTATGGCTACACCTTC. This encodes CASSHSTGISYGYTF.

In this sample, this clone turned up once. The rearrangement uses TRBV5-4 and TRBJ2-3; 10 bases map to TRBD2. With V trimmed by 10 bases and J by 4 bases, 9 bases remained unmatched. The CDR3 sequence is 14 residues long. Germline loops: CDR1 SGHNT, CDR2 YYREEE (reference sequence). CDR3 in amino acids: CAFLPSGGSDTQYF. In DNA, the CDR3 is TGTGCCTTCCTACCTAGCGGGGGCTCAGATACGCAGTATTTT.

Only one count was recorded for this clone. V is TRBV9 and J is TRBJ2-6, with D unclear. This CDR3 region has 15 residues. V lost 2 bases, J lost 4 bases, and 10 bases lay in between. CDR1 and CDR2 (germline): SGDLS, YYNGEE. DNA of the CDR3: TGTGCCAGCAGCGTTGGTGTGCAGGGGGCCAACGTCCTGACTTTC. This sequence encodes CASSVGVQGANVLTF.

The rearrangement joins TRBV10-1 to TRBJ1-3; TRBD1 matches 12 bases. Germline lookup yields CDR1 WNHNN and CDR2 SYGVQD (reference sequence). V lost 7 bases and J lost 2; bases outside the gene matches: 21. The CDR3 consists of 21 residues. The CDR3 DNA reads TGCGCCAGCATCGGAGGACAACCGGGACAGGGGGCGCTTGGCACTGGAAACACCATATATTTT. Residues: CASIGGQPGQGALGTGNTIYF.

V is TRBV4-1 and J is TRBJ2-7; TRBD1 matches at 9 bases. The CDR3 loop spans 14 amino acids. CDR1 and CDR2 (germline): MGHRA, YSYEKL. V was clipped by 4 bases and J by 0 bases; unmatched bases: 1. CDR3 in DNA: TGCGCCAGCAGCCTGGGACAGGGCTCCTACGAGCAGTACTTC. Protein sequence: CASSLGQGSYEQYF.

The chain uses TRBV30 and TRBJ2-7; 7 positions match TRBD1. The CDR3 spans 12 residues. Germline assignment: CDR1 GTSNPN and CDR2 SVGIG (reference sequence). V trimming: 1 base; J trimming: 3 bases; junction bases outside the gene matches: 0. CDR3 protein: CAWSGDSYEQYF. The CDR3 DNA follows: TGTGCCTGGAGTGGGGACAGCTACGAGCAGTACTTC.

This sequence joins TRBV5-5 and TRBJ2-2, with D maybe TRBD1 (5 bases). CDR1 and CDR2 (germline): SGHKS, YYEKEE (reference sequence). Trimming shortened V by 4 bases and J by 6 bases, and 16 bases separated the two germline ends. The CDR3 is 15 amino acids. CDR3 nucleotide sequence: TGTGCCAGCAGCCTGTCACCAGGGAAGGCCGGGGAGCTGTTTTTT. Amino acid sequence: CASSLSPGKAGELFF.

CDR3 sequence: CASSSMNEQYF. The CDR3 DNA sequence: TGTGCCAGCAGCTCTATGAACGAGCAGTACTTC. The chain carries TRBV11-2 and TRBJ2-7; D is unresolved. Trimming cost V 4 bases and J 5 bases, with 6 bases left between them. The CDR3 spans 11 residues. CDR1 is SGHAT and CDR2 is FQNNGV in the germline V gene.

V gene TRBV29-1 combines with J gene TRBJ1-2, with D possibly being TRBD1 (5 bases). Germline CDR1 is SQVTM and CDR2 is ANQGSEA. The CDR3 extends over 14 amino acids. The V end was cut by 2 bases, the J end by 4 bases, with 14 bases between. CDR3 nucleotide sequence: TGCAGCGTTGAACCCCCGGGGCAGTCCTATGGCTACACCTTC. It yields the protein CSVEPPGQSYGYTF.

Only a few counts were recorded for this clone. The rearrangement joins TRBV19 to TRBJ2-7; 8 nucleotides match TRBD1. Germline CDR1 reads LNHDA; CDR2 reads SQIVND (reference sequence). J gave up 3 bases and V 3 bases, and 7 bases lay outside the gene matches. CDR3 length equals 15 residues. For the CDR3, the DNA is TGTGCCAGTAGTATTGGCACAGGGGGTTTCTACGAGCAGTACTTC. It specifies CASSIGTGGFYEQYF. Together with reference TRBV19 and TRBJ2-7, the CDR3 gives the full variable domain: DGGITQSPKYLFRKEGQNVTLSCEQNLNHDAMYWYRQDPGQGLRLIYYSQIVNDFQKGDIAEGYSVSREKKESFPLTVTSAQKNPTAFYLCASSIGTGGFYEQYFGPGTRLTVT.

The chain combines TRBV27 with TRBJ1-2; TRBD1 is a possible D gene (5 bases). The CDR3 runs 12 residues. With 6 bases removed from V and 0 bases from J, the gap between germline ends came to 5 bases. CDR1 is MNHEY, CDR2 SMNVEV, per germline (reference sequence). The CDR3 loop reads CASRDTNYGYTF. The CDR3 nucleotides read TGTGCCAGCAGGGACACTAACTATGGCTACACCTTC.

This chain joins TRBV4-1 and TRBJ2-2, with D possibly TRBD1 on 5 matching bases. CDR1 and CDR2 (germline): MGHRA, YSYEKL. CDR3 size: 17 residues. V was cut by 3 bases and J by 1 base, with 15 bases left in between. CDR3 sequence (DNA): TGCGCCAGCAGCCATCCACGACAGACACGGAACACCGGGGAGCTGTTTTTT. It yields the protein CASSHPRQTRNTGELFF.

The V gene is TRBV29-1, the J gene TRBJ1-1; no definite D call. Germline CDR1 and CDR2: SQVTM and ANQGSEA. Trimming cost V 3 bases and J 10 bases, with 9 bases left between them. The CDR3 has 10 residues. CDR3 residues: CSVEGGGAFF. The CDR3 DNA sequence: TGCAGCGTTGAGGGCGGAGGAGCTTTCTTT.

This clone turned up a few times. The chain employs TRBV19 and TRBJ1-5; 7 bases align to TRBD1. J was trimmed by 4 bases and V by 3 bases; bases with no gene match: 3. CDR1 and CDR2 (germline): LNHDA, SQIVND (reference sequence). The CDR3 spans 14 residues. CDR3: CASSMEQGNQPQHF. The CDR3 DNA follows: TGTGCCAGTAGTATGGAACAGGGGAATCAGCCCCAGCATTTT.

The chain carries TRBV12-5 and TRBJ2-3, with 8 bases matching TRBD2. The CDR3 extends over 14 amino acids. J was trimmed by 4 bases and V by 6 bases; bases with no gene match: 6. CDR1 and CDR2 from the germline V gene are LGHNT and FRNRAP. CDR3 sequence reads: CASGTGTSSDTQYF. CDR3 in DNA: TGTGCTAGTGGCACCGGGACTAGTTCAGATACGCAGTATTTT.

The chain carries TRBV9 and TRBJ1-2; D not certain. Germline CDR1 reads SGDLS; CDR2 reads YYNGEE. CDR3 size: 14 residues. Trimming shortened V by 0 bases and J by 1 base, and 7 bases separated the two germline ends. This chain's CDR3 is CASSVDLFNYGYTF. The CDR3 nucleotides read TGTGCCAGCAGCGTAGACCTCTTTAACTATGGCTACACCTTC.

The V and J genes are TRBV19 and TRBJ1-4; D gene unclear. This CDR3 is 14 amino acids long. CDR1 and CDR2 from the germline V gene are LNHDA and SQIVND (reference sequence). V was shortened by 4 bases and J by 0 bases, with 6 bases between the two germline ends. The CDR3 is CASSRAATNEKLFF. The CDR3 coding sequence is TGTGCCAGTAGTAGAGCAGCAACTAATGAAAAACTGTTTTTT.

This clone has a single count. The V call is TRBV10-3, the J call TRBJ1-5, with 7 bases matching TRBD1. Trimming at V came to 11 bases and at J to 5 bases, leaving 9 bases not matched to a gene. The CDR3 has 13 amino acids. CDR1 ENHRY and CDR2 SYGVKD come from the germline V gene. For the CDR3, the DNA is TGTGCCTCCCAGGGGGGTGGAGATCAGCCCCAGCATTTT. Its translation: CASQGGGDQPQHF.

This rearrangement joins TRBV29-1 to TRBJ1-2, with TRBD1 matching over 7 bases. Trimming took 1 base from V and 8 from J; bases not matched to a gene: 4. The CDR3 sequence is 12 residues long. Germline CDR1 reads SQVTM; CDR2 reads ANQGSEA. The CDR3 loop reads CSVEGAGGGYTF. The CDR3 region has the DNA TGCAGCGTTGAAGGGGCAGGGGGAGGCTACACCTTC.

The chain joins TRBV18 to TRBJ1-1; D uncertain. Trimming left V 3 bases short and J 0 bases short, with 8 bases between. From germline, CDR1 is KGHSH and CDR2 LQKENI. This CDR3 region has 14 residues. The CDR3 here is CASSPPELNTEAFF. For the CDR3, the DNA is TGTGCCAGCTCACCCCCCGAATTGAACACTGAAGCTTTCTTT.

The V and J genes are TRBV19 and TRBJ2-1, with D unresolved. CDR1 and CDR2 (germline): LNHDA, SQIVND (reference sequence). The CDR3 spans 14 residues. The V end lost 1 base, the J end lost 5 bases, and 9 bases lay between the germline ends. The CDR3 protein is CASSIVGENNEQFF. CDR3 in DNA: TGTGCCAGTAGTATAGTTGGAGAGAACAATGAGCAGTTCTTC.

Here the CDR3 reads CASSQQGLAGGSSYNEQFF. In DNA, the CDR3 is TGTGCCAGCAGCCAACAGGGACTAGCGGGGGGAAGCTCCTACAATGAGCAGTTCTTC. This chain connects TRBV11-3 to TRBJ2-1; 15 bases fit TRBD2. The V gene end was trimmed by 5 bases and the J gene end by 0 bases; junction bases not matched to a gene: 8. The CDR3 is made up of 19 amino acids. Per germline, CDR1 SGHNT and CDR2 YENEEA.

V usage is TRBV6-6 and J usage is TRBJ2-1; D perhaps matches TRBD2 (5 bases). Germline V CDR1 and CDR2: MNHNY, SVGAGI (reference sequence). The V and J ends lost 5 bases and 3 bases respectively, with 17 bases between them. The CDR3 contains 16 residues. The CDR3 sequence is CASSPSGRGNYNEQFF. The CDR3 DNA follows: TGTGCCAGCAGTCCATCCGGCCGGGGAAACTACAATGAGCAGTTCTTC.

The chain uses TRBV4-1 and TRBJ1-3; tentatively, D is TRBD1 (6 bases). CDR3 size: 12 residues. Germline V gives CDR1 MGHRA, CDR2 YSYEKL. V lost 3 bases and J 8 bases, leaving 8 bases between the germline ends. This CDR3 is CASSQRGDTIYF. Here the CDR3 DNA reads TGCGCCAGCAGCCAGAGGGGGGACACCATATATTTT.

CDR3 in amino acids: CASSQEGQWDEQFF. DNA of the CDR3: TGCGCCAGCAGCCAAGAGGGACAGTGGGATGAGCAGTTCTTC. The rearrangement uses TRBV4-1 and TRBJ2-1, with 7 bases lining up with TRBD1. Unmatched junction bases numbered 4, after V lost 0 bases and J lost 8 bases. CDR3 length: 14 amino acids. Germline CDR1 is MGHRA and CDR2 is YSYEKL.

V and J are TRBV18 and TRBJ2-3; D remains unclear. The CDR3 has 12 residues. The germline V gene has CDR1 KGHSH and CDR2 LQKENI. V lost 5 bases to trimming and J lost 5 bases, with 8 bases between them. CDR3 region: CASSRKIDTQYF. DNA for the CDR3: TGTGCCAGCTCAAGGAAGATAGATACGCAGTATTTT.